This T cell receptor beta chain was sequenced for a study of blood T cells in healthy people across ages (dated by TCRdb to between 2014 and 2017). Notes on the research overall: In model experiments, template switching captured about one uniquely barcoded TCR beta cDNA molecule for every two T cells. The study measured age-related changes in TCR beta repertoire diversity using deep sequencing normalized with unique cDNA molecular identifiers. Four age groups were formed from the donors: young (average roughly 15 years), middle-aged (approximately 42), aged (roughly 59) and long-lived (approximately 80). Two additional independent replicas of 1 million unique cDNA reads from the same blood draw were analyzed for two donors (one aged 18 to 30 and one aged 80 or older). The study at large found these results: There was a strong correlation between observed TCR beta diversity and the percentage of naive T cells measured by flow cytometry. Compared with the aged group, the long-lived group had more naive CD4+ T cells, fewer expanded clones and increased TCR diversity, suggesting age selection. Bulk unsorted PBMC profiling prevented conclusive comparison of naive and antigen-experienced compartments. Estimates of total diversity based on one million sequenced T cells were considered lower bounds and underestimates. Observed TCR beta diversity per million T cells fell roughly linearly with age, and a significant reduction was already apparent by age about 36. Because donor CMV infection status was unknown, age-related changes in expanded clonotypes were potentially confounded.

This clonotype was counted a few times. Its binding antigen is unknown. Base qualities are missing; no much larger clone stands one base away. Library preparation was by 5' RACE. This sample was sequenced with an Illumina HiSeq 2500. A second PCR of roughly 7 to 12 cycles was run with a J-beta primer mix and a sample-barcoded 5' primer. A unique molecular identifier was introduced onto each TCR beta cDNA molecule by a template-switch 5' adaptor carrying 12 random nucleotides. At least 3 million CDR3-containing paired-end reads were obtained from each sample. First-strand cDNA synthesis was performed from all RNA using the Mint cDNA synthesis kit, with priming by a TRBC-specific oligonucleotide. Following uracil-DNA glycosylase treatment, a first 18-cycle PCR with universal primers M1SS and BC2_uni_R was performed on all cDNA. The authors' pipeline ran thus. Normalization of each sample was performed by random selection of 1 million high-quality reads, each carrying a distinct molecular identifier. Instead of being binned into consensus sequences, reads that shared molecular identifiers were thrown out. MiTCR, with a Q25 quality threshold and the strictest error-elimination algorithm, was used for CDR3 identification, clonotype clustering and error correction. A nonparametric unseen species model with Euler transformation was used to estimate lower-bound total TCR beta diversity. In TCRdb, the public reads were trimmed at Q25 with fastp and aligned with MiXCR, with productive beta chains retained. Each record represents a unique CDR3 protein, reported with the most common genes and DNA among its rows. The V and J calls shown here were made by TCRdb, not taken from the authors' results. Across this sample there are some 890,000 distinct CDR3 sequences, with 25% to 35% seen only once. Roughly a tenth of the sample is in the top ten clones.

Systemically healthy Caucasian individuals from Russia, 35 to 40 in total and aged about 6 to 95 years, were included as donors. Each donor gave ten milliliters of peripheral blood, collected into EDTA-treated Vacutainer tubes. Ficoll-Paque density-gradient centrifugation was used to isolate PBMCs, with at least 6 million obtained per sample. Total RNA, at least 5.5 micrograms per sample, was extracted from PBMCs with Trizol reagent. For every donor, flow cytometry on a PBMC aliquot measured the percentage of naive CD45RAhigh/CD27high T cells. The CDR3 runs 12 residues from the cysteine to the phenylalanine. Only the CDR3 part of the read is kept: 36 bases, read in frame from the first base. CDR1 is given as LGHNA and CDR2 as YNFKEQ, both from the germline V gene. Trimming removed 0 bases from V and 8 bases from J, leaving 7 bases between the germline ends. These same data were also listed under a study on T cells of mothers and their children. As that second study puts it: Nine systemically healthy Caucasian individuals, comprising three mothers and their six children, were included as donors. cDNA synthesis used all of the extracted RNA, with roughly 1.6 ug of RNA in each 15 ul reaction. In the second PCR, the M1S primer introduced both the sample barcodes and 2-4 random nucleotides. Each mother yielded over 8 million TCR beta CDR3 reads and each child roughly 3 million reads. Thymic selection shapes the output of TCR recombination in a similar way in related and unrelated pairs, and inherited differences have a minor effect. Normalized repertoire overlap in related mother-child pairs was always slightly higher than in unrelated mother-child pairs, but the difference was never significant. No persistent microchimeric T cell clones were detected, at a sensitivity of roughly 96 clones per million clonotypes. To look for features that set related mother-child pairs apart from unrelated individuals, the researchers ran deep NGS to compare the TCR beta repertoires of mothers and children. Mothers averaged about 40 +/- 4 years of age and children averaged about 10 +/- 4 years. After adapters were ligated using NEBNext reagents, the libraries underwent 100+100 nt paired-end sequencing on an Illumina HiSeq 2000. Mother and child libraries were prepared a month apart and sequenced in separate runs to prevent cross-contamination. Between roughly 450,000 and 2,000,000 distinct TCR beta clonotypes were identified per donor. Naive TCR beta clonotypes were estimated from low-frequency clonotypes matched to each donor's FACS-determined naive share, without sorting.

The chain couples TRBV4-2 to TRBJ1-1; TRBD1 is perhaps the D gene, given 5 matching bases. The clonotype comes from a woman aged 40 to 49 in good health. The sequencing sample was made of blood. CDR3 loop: CASSQEGPEAFF. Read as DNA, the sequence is TGTGCCAGCAGCCAAGAGGGGCCCGAAGCTTTCTTT.